These T cell receptor beta chains were read from a single sample in a study of spatial heterogeneity in lung cancer. TCRdb used MiXCR to reprocess the 5' RACE reads, holding one entry per CDR3 protein. The table includes some 120,000 distinct CDR3 sequences, 12% detected once. Sample: PBMCs, taken at follow-up. The origin of the receptors is a male donor with early-stage non-small cell lung cancer. CDR3s include the opening cysteine and the closing phenylalanine or tryptophan. D genes are given only for firm matches. For some rows the clone size is stated as once, few or many, or as a class when expanded; others skip it.

j_call clone_size v_call d_call cdr3_aa cdr3_nt
TRBJ2-2 many TRBV7-2 . CASSVYTGELFF TGTGCCAGCAGCGTATACACCGGGGAGCTGTTTTTT
TRBJ2-5 many TRBV28 . CASSLPGGTQYF TGTGCCAGCAGTTTACCCGGGGGGACCCAGTACTTC
TRBJ1-4 . TRBV20-1 . CSARPTGGSGEKLFF TGCAGTGCTAGACCCACGGGGGGGTCAGGTGAAAAACTGTTTTTT
TRBJ1-2 few TRBV29-1 TRBD1 CSVDPTGGDYGYTF TGCAGCGTTGACCCGACAGGGGGTGACTATGGCTACACCTTC
TRBJ2-3 . TRBV18 . CASSPRDRTDTQYF TGTGCCAGCTCACCACGGGACCGCACAGATACGCAGTATTTT
TRBJ2-4 . TRBV12-3/TRBV12-4 . CASSLIPAQSYPKNIQYF TGTGCCAGCAGTTTAATCCCAGCTCAGTCCTACCCCAAAAACATTCAGTACTTC
TRBJ2-5 few TRBV20-1 TRBD1 CSARDLEGADETQYF TGCAGTGCTAGAGATCTTGAGGGGGCAGATGAGACCCAGTACTTC
TRBJ2-7 . TRBV6-6 . CATKTRRVNSYEQYF TGTGCCACTAAGACCCGGAGGGTTAACTCCTACGAGCAGTACTTC
TRBJ2-3 . TRBV29-1 TRBD1 CSVRGKATGSTDTQYF TGCAGCGTACGCGGAAAAGCGACAGGGAGCACAGATACGCAGTATTTT
TRBJ1-4 few TRBV5-1 . CASSLEAALNEKLFF TGCGCCAGCAGCTTGGAGGCGGCACTTAATGAAAAACTGTTTTTT
TRBJ2-1 . TRBV24-1 TRBD1 CATSDPEPGQGNEQFF TGTGCCACCAGTGATCCCGAACCGGGACAGGGCAATGAGCAGTTCTTC
TRBJ2-7 many TRBV29-1 TRBD1 CSVGLGTGKNEQYF TGCAGCGTTGGACTCGGGACAGGGAAAAACGAGCAGTACTTC
TRBJ1-2 many TRBV13 TRBD1 CASSIFRDRGNYDYGYTF TGTGCCAGCAGCATCTTTCGGGACAGGGGGAATTATGACTATGGCTACACCTTC
TRBJ1-3 . TRBV18 . CASSPSDSNSGNTIYF TGTGCCAGCTCACCATCGGACAGCAACTCTGGAAACACCATATATTTT
TRBJ2-3 many TRBV10-3 . CAISGEVADTQYF TGTGCCATCAGTGGGGAGGTCGCAGATACGCAGTATTTT
TRBJ2-2 . TRBV6-1 . CASRAGHTTGELFF TGTGCCAGCAGGGCCGGACACACCACCGGGGAGCTGTTTTTT
TRBJ1-4 many TRBV27 . CATRRGGGEKLFF TGTGCCACCAGGCGGGGGGGAGGTGAAAAACTGTTTTTT
TRBJ1-1 few TRBV20-1 TRBD1 CSARRSRGQVGGEAFF TGCAGTGCTAGACGAAGCAGGGGGCAAGTGGGTGGTGAAGCTTTCTTT
TRBJ1-1 many TRBV5-1 . CASSPMSSNTEAFF TGCGCCAGCAGCCCCATGTCGTCGAACACTGAAGCTTTCTTT
TRBJ2-6 few TRBV3-1 . CASSRQNSGANVLTF TGTGCCAGCAGCCGGCAGAACTCTGGGGCCAACGTCCTGACTTTC
TRBJ1-1 once TRBV6-2/TRBV6-3 . CASSAQGRVIAFF TGTGCCAGCAGTGCGCAGGGCCGGGTGATCGCTTTCTTT
TRBJ2-2 . TRBV24-1 . CATSDPQAESLGELFF TGTGCCACCAGTGATCCCCAAGCAGAGAGCCTCGGGGAGCTGTTTTTT
TRBJ2-5 few TRBV5-1 . CASSLLGQETQYF TGCGCCAGCAGCCTGCTGGGGCAAGAGACCCAGTACTTC
TRBJ1-4 few TRBV28 TRBD1 CASRTGPEKLFF TGTGCCAGCAGGACAGGGCCCGAAAAACTGTTTTTT
TRBJ1-6 . TRBV11-2 . CASSRKRRVENSPLHF TGTGCCAGCAGCCGAAAGCGGCGCGTAGAGAATTCACCCCTCCACTTT
TRBJ2-1 many TRBV28 TRBD1 CASRWTGEYNEQFF TGTGCCAGCAGATGGACAGGGGAATACAATGAGCAGTTCTTC
TRBJ1-3 . TRBV25-1 TRBD1 CASRADRGQGNTIYF TGTGCCAGCAGGGCGGACAGGGGGCAAGGAAACACCATATATTTT
TRBJ2-6 few TRBV3-1 . CASSQAWGNVLTF TGTGCCAGCAGCCAAGCTTGGGGGAACGTCCTGACTTTC
TRBJ2-7 few TRBV20-1 TRBD2 CSTNPGLLYEQYF TGCAGTACCAATCCGGGACTACTTTACGAGCAGTACTTC
TRBJ2-1 . TRBV6-5 . CASSGARGGNEQFF TGTGCCAGCAGTGGGGCGAGAGGGGGCAATGAGCAGTTCTTC
TRBJ2-7 few TRBV12-3/TRBV12-4 . CASSWDRSYEQYF TGTGCCAGCAGTTGGGACCGCTCCTACGAGCAGTACTTC
TRBJ2-7 many TRBV29-1 TRBD1 CSGSRDRGGYEQYF TGCAGCGGGTCCCGGGACAGGGGCGGGTACGAGCAGTACTTC
TRBJ2-5 many TRBV5-1 . CASKQGQETQYF TGCGCCAGCAAACAGGGACAAGAGACCCAGTACTTC
TRBJ2-7 few TRBV27 . CASKEGRESYEQYF TGTGCCAGCAAGGAAGGCAGGGAGTCCTACGAGCAGTACTTC
TRBJ2-7 many TRBV18 TRBD2 CASSPQWRGAMSYEQYF TGTGCCAGCTCACCACAATGGCGGGGGGCAATGTCCTACGAGCAGTACTTC
TRBJ2-7 many TRBV5-4 TRBD2 CASSLAASGGFNEQYF TGTGCCAGCAGCTTGGCCGCCAGCGGGGGGTTCAACGAGCAGTACTTC
TRBJ2-5 many TRBV11-2 . CATSTGQETQYF TGTGCCACCTCTACAGGGCAAGAGACCCAGTACTTC
TRBJ1-5 . TRBV19 . CASKLHHRDSNQPQHF TGTGCCAGTAAACTTCATCATAGGGATAGCAATCAGCCCCAGCATTTT
TRBJ1-5 few TRBV28 TRBD1 CASSSPQYRGSNQPQHF TGTGCCAGCAGTTCCCCGCAGTACAGGGGAAGCAATCAGCCCCAGCATTTT
TRBJ2-5 few TRBV20-1 . CSARRVVGETQYF TGCAGTGCTAGGAGGGTCGTGGGAGAGACCCAGTACTTC
TRBJ2-7 . TRBV6-5 TRBD1 CASSYGDRGYEQYF TGTGCCAGCAGTTACGGTGACAGGGGCTACGAGCAGTACTTC